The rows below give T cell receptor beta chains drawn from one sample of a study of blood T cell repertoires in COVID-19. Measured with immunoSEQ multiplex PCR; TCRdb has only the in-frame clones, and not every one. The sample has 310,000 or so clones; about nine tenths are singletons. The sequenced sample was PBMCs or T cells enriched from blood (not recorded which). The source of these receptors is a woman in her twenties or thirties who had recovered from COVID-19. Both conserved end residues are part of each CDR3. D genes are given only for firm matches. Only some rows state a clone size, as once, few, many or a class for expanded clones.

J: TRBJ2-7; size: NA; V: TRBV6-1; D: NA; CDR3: CASSEANLAVYEQYF; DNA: TGTGCCAGCAGTGAAGCGAATTTAGCGGTCTACGAGCAGTACTTC
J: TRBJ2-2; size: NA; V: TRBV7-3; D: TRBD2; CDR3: CASSLTPSGRVNTGELFF; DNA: TGTGCCAGCAGCTTAACTCCTAGCGGGAGGGTCAACACCGGGGAGCTGTTTTTT
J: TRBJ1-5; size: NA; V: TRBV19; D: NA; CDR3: CASSMWTAGFSNQPQHF; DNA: TGTGCCAGTAGTATGTGGACAGCAGGATTTAGCAATCAGCCCCAGCATTTT
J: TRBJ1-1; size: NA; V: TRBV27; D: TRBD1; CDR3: CASSLTGAGTEAFF; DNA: TGTGCCAGCAGTTTAACAGGGGCCGGCACTGAAGCTTTCTTT
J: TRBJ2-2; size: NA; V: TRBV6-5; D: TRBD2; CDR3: CASSSGLAGVTGELFF; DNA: TGTGCCAGCAGTTCCGGACTAGCGGGAGTCACCGGGGAGCTGTTTTTT
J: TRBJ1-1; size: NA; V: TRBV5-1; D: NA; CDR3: CASSLASNTEAFF; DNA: TGCGCCAGCAGCTTGGCGTCGAACACTGAAGCTTTCTTT
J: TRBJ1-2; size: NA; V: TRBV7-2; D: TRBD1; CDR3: CASTRTGGGNYGYTF; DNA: TGTGCCAGCACCCGAACAGGGGGTGGGAACTATGGCTACACCTTC
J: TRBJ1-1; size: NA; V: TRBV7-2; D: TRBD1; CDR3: CASSPRTGALNTEAFF; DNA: TGTGCCAGCAGCCCCCGGACAGGGGCCTTGAACACTGAAGCTTTCTTT
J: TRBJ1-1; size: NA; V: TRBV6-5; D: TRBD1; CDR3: CASSQGQAEAFF; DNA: TGTGCCAGCAGCCAGGGACAGGCTGAAGCTTTCTTT
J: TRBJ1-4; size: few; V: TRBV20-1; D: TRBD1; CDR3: CSASGAGGSNEKLFF; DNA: TGCAGTGCTAGTGGGGCAGGGGGCTCTAATGAAAAACTGTTTTTT
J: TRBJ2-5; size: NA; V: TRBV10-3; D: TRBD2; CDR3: CAISDGTSGETQYF; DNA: TGTGCCATCAGTGACGGGACTAGCGGAGAGACCCAGTACTTC
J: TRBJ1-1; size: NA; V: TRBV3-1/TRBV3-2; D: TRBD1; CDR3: CASSQDTGGRTEAFF; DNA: TGTGCCAGCAGCCAAGACACAGGGGGGCGGACTGAAGCTTTCTTT
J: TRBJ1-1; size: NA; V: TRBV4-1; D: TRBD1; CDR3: CASSQDDRAGTEAFF; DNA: TGCGCCAGCAGCCAAGATGACAGGGCTGGCACTGAAGCTTTCTTT
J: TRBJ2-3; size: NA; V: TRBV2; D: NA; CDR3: CASSHLAPSTDTQYF; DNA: TGTGCCAGCAGCCATCTAGCGCCTAGCACAGATACGCAGTATTTT
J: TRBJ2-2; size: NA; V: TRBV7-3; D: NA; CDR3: CASSSPRGHSTGELFF; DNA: TGTGCCAGCAGCTCCCCACGAGGACACAGCACCGGGGAGCTGTTTTTT
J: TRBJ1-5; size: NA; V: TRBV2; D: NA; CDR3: CASRKEPENQPQHF; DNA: TGTGCCAGCAGGAAAGAACCAGAAAATCAGCCCCAGCATTTT
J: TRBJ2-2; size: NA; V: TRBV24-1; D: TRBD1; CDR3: CATSRDRAYTGELFF; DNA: TGTGCCACCAGCCGGGACAGGGCGTACACCGGGGAGCTGTTTTTT
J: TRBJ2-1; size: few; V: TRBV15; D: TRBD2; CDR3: CATSRSKGLAGGKGYNEQFF; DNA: TGTGCCACCAGCAGGTCCAAAGGACTAGCGGGAGGGAAGGGATACAATGAGCAGTTCTTC
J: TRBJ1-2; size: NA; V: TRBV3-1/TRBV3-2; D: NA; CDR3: CASSQDLQGPHTF; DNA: TGTGCCAGCAGCCAAGATCTGCAGGGCCCCCACACCTTC
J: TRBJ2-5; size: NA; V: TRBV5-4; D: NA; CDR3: CASSLGGQGETQYF; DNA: TGTGCCAGCAGCTTGGGTGGGCAGGGAGAGACCCAGTACTTC
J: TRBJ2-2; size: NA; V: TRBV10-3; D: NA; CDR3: CAISESTGTGELFF; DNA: TGTGCCATCAGTGAGAGCACAGGCACCGGGGAGCTGTTTTTT
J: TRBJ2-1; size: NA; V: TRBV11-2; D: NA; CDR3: CASTGRADQQFF; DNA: TGTGCCAGCACCGGTAGAGCGGACCAGCAGTTCTTC
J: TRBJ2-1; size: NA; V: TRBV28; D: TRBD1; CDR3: CASSVGGLPYNEQFF; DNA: TGTGCCAGCAGCGTAGGGGGCCTCCCCTACAATGAGCAGTTCTTC
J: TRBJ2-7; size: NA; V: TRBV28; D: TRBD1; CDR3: CASSSPSGTGSYEQYF; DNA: TGTGCCAGCAGTTCCCCCTCCGGGACAGGTTCCTACGAGCAGTACTTC
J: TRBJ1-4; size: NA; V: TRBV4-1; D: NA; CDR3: CASSQAPGFATNEKLFF; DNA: TGCGCCAGCAGCCAAGCTCCAGGGTTTGCAACTAATGAAAAACTGTTTTTT
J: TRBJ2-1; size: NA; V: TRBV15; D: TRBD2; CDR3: CATRELASVFYNEQFF; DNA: TGTGCCACCAGGGAACTAGCGTCAGTGTTTTACAATGAGCAGTTCTTC
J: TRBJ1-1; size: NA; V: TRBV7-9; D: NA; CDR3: CASSQTQDVNTEAFF; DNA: TGTGCCAGCAGCCAAACCCAGGATGTGAACACTGAAGCTTTCTTT
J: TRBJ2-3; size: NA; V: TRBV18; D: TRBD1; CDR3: CASSPLRIDRGTTGTQYF; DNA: TGTGCCAGCTCACCACTTCGTATCGACAGGGGGACAACGGGTACGCAGTATTTT
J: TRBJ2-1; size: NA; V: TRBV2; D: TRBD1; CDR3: CASRGQGSGFSSYNEQFF; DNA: TGTGCCAGCAGAGGACAGGGGAGCGGCTTCAGCTCCTACAATGAGCAGTTCTTC
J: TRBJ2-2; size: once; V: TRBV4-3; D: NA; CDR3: CASSQDYPVKLIANTGELFF; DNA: TGCGCCAGCAGCCAAGACTACCCGGTGAAGCTAATAGCGAACACCGGGGAGCTGTTTTTT
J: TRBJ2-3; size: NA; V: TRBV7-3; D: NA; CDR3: CASSYDYTDTQYF; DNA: TGTGCCAGCAGTTACGACTACACAGATACGCAGTATTTT
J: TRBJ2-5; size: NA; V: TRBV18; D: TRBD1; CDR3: CASSPLQTGETQYF; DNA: TGTGCCAGCTCACCATTACAGACAGGGGAGACCCAGTACTTC
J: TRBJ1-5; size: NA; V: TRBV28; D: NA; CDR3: CASRGIGDFQPQHF; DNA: TGTGCCAGCAGGGGGATCGGGGACTTTCAGCCCCAGCATTTT
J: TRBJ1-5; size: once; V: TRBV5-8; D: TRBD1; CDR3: CASSSVPGQGNQPQHF; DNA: TGTGCCAGCAGCTCTGTCCCGGGACAGGGAAATCAGCCCCAGCATTTT
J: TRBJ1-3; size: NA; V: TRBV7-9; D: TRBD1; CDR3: CASSSDRGSGNTIYF; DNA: TGTGCCAGCAGCTCCGACAGGGGAAGTGGAAACACCATATATTTT
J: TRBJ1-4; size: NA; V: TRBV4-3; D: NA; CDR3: CASSQATGNDEKLFF; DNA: TGCGCCAGCAGCCAAGCTACAGGTAACGATGAAAAACTGTTTTTT
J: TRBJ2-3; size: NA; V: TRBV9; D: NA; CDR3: CASSVVDSADTQYF; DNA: TGTGCCAGCAGCGTAGTTGATAGCGCAGATACGCAGTATTTT
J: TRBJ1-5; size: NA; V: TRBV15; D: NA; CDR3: CATSPIRGSVSNQPQHF; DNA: TGTGCCACCAGCCCTATTAGGGGTTCAGTTAGCAATCAGCCCCAGCATTTT
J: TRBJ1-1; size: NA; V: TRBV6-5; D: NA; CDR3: CASSYGTPNTEAFF; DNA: TGTGCCAGCAGTTACGGGACACCGAACACTGAAGCTTTCTTT
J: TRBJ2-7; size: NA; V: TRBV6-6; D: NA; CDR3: CASSYSHGGWEQYF; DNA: TGTGCCAGCAGTTACTCGCACGGGGGTTGGGAGCAGTACTTC
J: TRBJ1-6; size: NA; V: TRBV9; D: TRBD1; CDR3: CASSARDRGGNSPLHF; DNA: TGTGCCAGCAGCGCACGGGACAGGGGGGGAAATTCACCCCTCCACTTT
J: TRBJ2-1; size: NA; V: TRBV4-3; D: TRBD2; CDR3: CASSQMTSSRYNEQFF; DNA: TGCGCCAGCAGCCAAATGACTAGCAGCCGATACAATGAGCAGTTCTTC
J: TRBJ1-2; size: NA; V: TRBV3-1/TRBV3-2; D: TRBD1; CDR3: CASSRDRGNGYTF; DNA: TGTGCCAGCAGCAGGGACAGGGGGAATGGCTACACCTTC
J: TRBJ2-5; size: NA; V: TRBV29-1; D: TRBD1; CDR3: CSVGRGIRETQYF; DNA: TGCAGCGTTGGCAGGGGGATACGAGAGACCCAGTACTTC
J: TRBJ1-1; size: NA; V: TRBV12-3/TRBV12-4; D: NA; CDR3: CASSLHGTTEAFF; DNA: TGTGCCAGCAGTCTTCATGGGACAACTGAAGCTTTCTTT
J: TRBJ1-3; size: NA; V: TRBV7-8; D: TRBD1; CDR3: CASSLVGGTGAKNTIYF; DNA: TGTGCCAGCAGCTTAGTAGGCGGGACAGGGGCAAAAAACACCATATATTTT
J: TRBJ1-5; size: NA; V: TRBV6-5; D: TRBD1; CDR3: CASKYYRGDQPQHF; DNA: TGTGCCAGCAAGTATTACAGGGGGGATCAGCCCCAGCATTTT
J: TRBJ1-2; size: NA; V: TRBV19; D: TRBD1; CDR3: CASISPKTGDGYTF; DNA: TGTGCCAGTATATCACCGAAAACAGGGGACGGCTACACCTTC
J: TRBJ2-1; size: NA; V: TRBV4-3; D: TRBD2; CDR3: CASSQAPGTSGFQIQFF; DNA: TGCGCCAGCAGCCAGGCTCCCGGGACTAGCGGGTTCCAGATCCAGTTCTTC
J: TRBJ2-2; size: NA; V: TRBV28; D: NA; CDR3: CASRPSSDTGELFF; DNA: TGTGCCAGCAGGCCCTCTAGCGACACCGGGGAGCTGTTTTTT
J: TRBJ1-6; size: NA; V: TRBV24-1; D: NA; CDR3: CATSQGADSPLHF; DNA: TGTGCCACCAGTCAGGGTGCAGATTCACCCCTCCACTTT
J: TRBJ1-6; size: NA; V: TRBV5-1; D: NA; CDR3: CASSPGLSYNSPLHF; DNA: TGCGCCAGCAGCCCAGGTCTCTCCTATAATTCACCCCTCCACTTT
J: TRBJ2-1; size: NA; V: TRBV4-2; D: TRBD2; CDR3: CASSQAGTSGANEQFF; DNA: TGTGCCAGCAGCCAAGCCGGGACTAGCGGGGCTAATGAGCAGTTCTTC
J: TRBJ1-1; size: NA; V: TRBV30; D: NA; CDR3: CAWSRTGPWEAEAFF; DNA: TGTGCCTGGAGTCGTACAGGTCCCTGGGAGGCTGAAGCTTTCTTT
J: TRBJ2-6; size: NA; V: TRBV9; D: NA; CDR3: CASSVDSFAGANVLTF; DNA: TGTGCCAGCAGCGTAGACAGTTTCGCTGGGGCCAACGTCCTGACTTTC
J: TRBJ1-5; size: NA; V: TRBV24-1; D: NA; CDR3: CATSDLQVPVRGNQPQHF; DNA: TGTGCCACCAGTGATTTGCAGGTGCCAGTGAGGGGCAATCAGCCCCAGCATTTT
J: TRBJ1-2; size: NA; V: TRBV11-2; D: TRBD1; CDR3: CASSYAQGSFYGYTF; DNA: TGTGCCAGCAGCTACGCACAGGGGAGTTTCTATGGCTACACCTTC